The subject of this entry is one T cell receptor beta chain. A single record per CDR3 protein comes from TCRdb applying MiXCR to the 5' RACE reads. The top ten clones hold about 3.6% of a sample with under 70,000 distinct CDR3 sequences, more than 5.5% of them seen once. The data were taken from a study of early T cells in non-severe SARS-CoV-2 infection. Per the germline V gene, CDR1 is SGHAT and CDR2 is FQNNGV. Trimming removed 6 bases from V and 3 bases from J; junction bases left unmatched: 2. The CDR3 runs 14 residues. The clonotype originates from an adult who was a healthcare worker with PCR-confirmed SARS-CoV-2 infection or an uninfected control (not recorded which). Here the sequenced sample was whole blood, taken at baseline. This chain joins TRBV11-2 and TRBJ2-2, with 9 bases identical to TRBD2. CDR3 DNA sequence: TGTGCCAGCAGAGTAGCGGGAGACACCGGGGAGCTGTTTTTT. Protein product: CASRVAGDTGELFF.